This TCR beta chain came from a study of breast tumors, draining lymph nodes, adjacent tissues. Notes on the study in general: That most tumor T cells come from lymph nodes remained unproven. Tumor TCR diversity was below lymph nodes but above nontumor tissue. Tumor and nontumor repertoires were significantly more similar in luminal-like than in basal-like breast cancer. Data fit most tumor T cells coming from lymph node, expanding in tumor.

The V and J ends lost 3 bases and 0 bases respectively, with 9 bases between them. The CDR3 is 15 amino acids. This clonotype occurred many times. Its antigen is as yet unknown. Samples came from axillary lymph nodes draining the breast cancer. TCRdb re-analysed the multiplex PCR reads in MiXCR, keeping a single row per CDR3 protein. There are some 97,000 distinct CDR3 sequences in the sample; roughly 20% occur only once, and roughly 1.2% lies in the top ten. This chain uses TRBV12-3 or TRBV12-4 with TRBJ2-1; D is ambiguous. Sequenced input: axillary lymph node tissue. The receptor was derived from a female donor with breast cancer. Some clones in this sample may be carry-over from other donors' samples. The CDR3 is CASSLDPGSYNEQFF. CDR3 nucleotide sequence: TGTGCCAGCAGTTTGGACCCAGGCTCCTACAATGAGCAGTTCTTC.